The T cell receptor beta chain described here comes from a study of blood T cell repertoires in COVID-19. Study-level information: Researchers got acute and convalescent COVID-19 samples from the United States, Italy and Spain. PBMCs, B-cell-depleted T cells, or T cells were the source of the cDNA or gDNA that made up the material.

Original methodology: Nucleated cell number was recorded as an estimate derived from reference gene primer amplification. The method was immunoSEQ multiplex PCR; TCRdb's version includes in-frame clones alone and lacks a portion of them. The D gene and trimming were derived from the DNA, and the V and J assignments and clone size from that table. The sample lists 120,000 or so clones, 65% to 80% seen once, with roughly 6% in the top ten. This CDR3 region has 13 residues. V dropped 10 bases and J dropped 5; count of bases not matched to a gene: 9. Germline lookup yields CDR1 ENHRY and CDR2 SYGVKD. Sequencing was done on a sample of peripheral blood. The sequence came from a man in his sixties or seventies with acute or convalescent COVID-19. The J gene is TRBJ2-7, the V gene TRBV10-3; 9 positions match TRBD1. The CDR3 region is CATSPGQGDEQYF. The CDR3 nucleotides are TGTGCCACCTCCCCGGGACAGGGAGACGAGCAGTACTTC.